This entry lists 10 T cell receptor beta chains sequenced from one sample in a study of T cells in Graves' hyperthyroidism and ophthalmopathy. Amplification yielded TCR beta CDR3 regions, with RNA transcripts as the source. RT-PCR in the first round (using the HTBI primer set) targeted the TCR CDR3. TCRdb re-derived calls from the multiplex PCR reads in MiXCR, one entry per CDR3 protein. The table lists 660,000 or so distinct CDR3 sequences, over 40% of them singletons, with about 7.2% in the top ten. The sequenced sample consisted of peripheral blood or thyroid tissue (not recorded which). The receptors originated from an adult man with Graves' disease, either hyperthyroidism or ophthalmopathy (not recorded which).

The chain employs TRBV20-1 and TRBJ2-5; D is uncertain. The length of the CDR3 is 14 residues. Between the trimmed V and J ends, which lost 0 bases and 3 bases, there was a span of 11 bases. Germline CDR1 and CDR2: DFQATT and SNEGSKA (reference sequence). The CDR3 protein is CSARDRPPEETQYF. DNA for the CDR3: TGCAGTGCTAGAGACCGACCGCCGGAAGAGACCCAGTACTTC.

CDR3 residues: CSVATGIDTQYF. For the CDR3, the DNA is TGCAGCGTGGCGACAGGGATAGATACGCAGTATTTT. The chain carries TRBV29-1 and TRBJ2-3; the match to TRBD1 covers 7 bases. Trimming cost V 6 bases and J 5 bases; bases outside gene matches: 5. The germline gives CDR1 SQVTM, CDR2 ANQGSEA. The CDR3 consists of 12 residues.

This clonotype was seen ten or more times. The J gene is TRBJ1-2, the V gene TRBV20-1; no firm D call. Germline V lookup: CDR1 DFQATT, CDR2 SNEGSKA (reference sequence). The CDR3 covers 13 residues. V was trimmed by 0 bases and J by 4 bases, leaving 9 bases between them. CDR3 coding DNA: TGCAGTGCTAGAGATCGTACGAGCTATGGCTACACCTTC. This translates into CSARDRTSYGYTF.

The chain combines TRBV7-3 with TRBJ1-3; possible D gene TRBD1, 6 bases. Trimming cost V 5 bases and J 0 bases, with 20 bases left between them. The CDR3 sequence is 18 residues long. Germline assignment: CDR1 SGHTA and CDR2 FQGTGA. CDR3 protein: CASSPTAPGHGSGNTIYF. In DNA form, the CDR3 reads TGTGCCAGCAGCCCCACAGCTCCGGGACATGGCTCTGGAAACACCATATATTTT.

J is TRBJ2-7 and V is TRBV7-9; 11 bases line up with TRBD2. Trimming removed 5 bases from V and 0 bases from J; junction bases left unmatched: 6. This CDR3 is built from 16 residues. Germline-derived CDR1 and CDR2 are SEHNR and FQNEAQ (reference sequence). This CDR3 is CASSRASGGPSYEQYF. The DNA of the CDR3 is TGTGCCAGCAGCCGCGCTAGCGGGGGGCCCTCCTACGAGCAGTACTTC.

V is TRBV20-1 and J is TRBJ1-2; a possible D gene is TRBD1 (5 bases). The germline V gene has CDR1 DFQATT and CDR2 SNEGSKA (reference sequence). The CDR3 has 11 amino acids. With 6 bases removed from V and 8 bases from J, the gap between germline ends came to 13 bases. The CDR3, as DNA: TGCAGTGCCAAGACAGTAGACGGCTACACCTTC. It specifies CSAKTVDGYTF.

The V and J genes are TRBV7-8 and TRBJ2-7, with 7 nucleotides matching TRBD2. Germline V gene sequence: CDR1 SGHVS, CDR2 FQNEAQ. This CDR3 has 16 residues. V lost 6 bases and J lost 4; bases outside the gene matches: 15. CDR3 sequence (DNA): TGTGCCAGCAGTCGGCAGGGAGGGCCGATTGAATACGAGCAGTACTTC. It is translated as CASSRQGGPIEYEQYF.

This chain uses TRBV6-2 or TRBV6-3 with TRBJ1-4; TRBD1 matches at 7 bases. CDR1 MNHEY and CDR2 SVGEGT come from the germline V gene. The CDR3 spans 14 residues. V lost 6 bases, J lost 5 bases, and 6 bases stayed unmatched. The CDR3 DNA is TGTGCCAGCAGCACGGGACAGATAAATGAAAAACTGTTTTTT. Translation: CASSTGQINEKLFF.

This clonotype showed up many times. The chain uses TRBV7-2 and TRBJ2-7; 9 nucleotides align to TRBD2. Germline lookup yields CDR1 SGHTA and CDR2 FQGNSA. Losses at the gene ends were 5 bases for V and 4 bases for J; bases not matched to a gene: 9. The CDR3 sequence is 15 residues long. The CDR3 coding sequence is TGTGCCAGCAGCCCAGAAGCGGGAGGATATTACGAGCAGTACTTC. It is translated as CASSPEAGGYYEQYF.

This clonotype was seen many times. V gene TRBV25-1 combines with J gene TRBJ1-4; D remains unclear. V was pared by 0 bases and J by 4 bases, with 9 bases between. The CDR3 is 15 amino acids. CDR1 and CDR2 from the germline V gene are MGHDK and SYGVNS. The chain's CDR3 is CASSEYSGFNEKLFF. The CDR3 DNA sequence: TGTGCCAGCAGTGAATATTCCGGCTTTAATGAAAAACTGTTTTTT.